Below, 18 T cell receptor beta chains from the same sample are listed, as sequenced in a study of T cell repertoires in ileal Crohn's disease. Clones were read by immunoSEQ multiplex PCR, and TCRdb kept only the in-frame ones, dropping some. The top ten clones hold 5.5% to 6.5% of a sample with roughly 28,000 clones, 80% to 85% of them seen once. The material sequenced was ileal tissue. All receptors come from an adult with Crohn's disease.

This clone occurred once. V and J are TRBV7-2 and TRBJ1-2, with D hard to call. CDR3 length: 13 amino acids. Germline assignment: CDR1 SGHTA and CDR2 FQGNSA. With 4 bases removed from V and 5 bases from J, the gap between germline ends came to 11 bases. For the CDR3, the DNA is TGTGCCAGCAGCTCCCCTTCGGGTTATGGCTACACCTTC. As protein: CASSSPSGYGYTF.

The chain combines TRBV6-1 with TRBJ1-5, with D hard to call. The CDR3 has 15 amino acids. V dropped 0 bases and J dropped 1 base, with 7 bases sitting between them. CDR1 is MNHNS and CDR2 is SASEGT in the germline V gene. This CDR3 is CASSEARRSNQPQHF. The CDR3 DNA reads TGTGCCAGCAGTGAAGCCCGGAGGAGCAATCAGCCCCAGCATTTT.

The V and J genes are TRBV28 and TRBJ2-7; D uncertain. The ends were cut back, 7 bases at V and 2 bases at J, with 15 bases in the middle. The germline V gene has CDR1 MDHEN and CDR2 SYDVKM. The CDR3 runs 14 residues. DNA for the CDR3: TGTGCCAGCATTAGTGGCCCAGGCACCTACGAGCAGTACTTC. Translated: CASISGPGTYEQYF.

The chain couples TRBV6-5 to TRBJ1-4; the match to TRBD1 covers 11 bases. This CDR3 region has 15 residues. The trim removed 6 bases at V and 7 bases at J, leaving 7 bases unmatched. Germline V gives CDR1 MNHEY, CDR2 SVGAGI. This CDR3 is CASRFTGQGVEKLFF. CDR3 DNA sequence: TGTGCCAGCAGATTTACGGGACAGGGGGTTGAAAAACTGTTTTTT.

The chain joins TRBV7-9 to TRBJ1-1; tentative D call: TRBD1 (6 bases). The germline CDR1 and CDR2 sequences are SEHNR and FQNEAQ (reference sequence). The CDR3 length is 15 residues. V lost 5 bases to trimming and J lost 1 base, with 14 bases between them. The chain's CDR3 is CASSPPRGGNTEAFF. CDR3 in DNA: TGTGCCAGCAGCCCCCCCAGAGGGGGGAACACTGAAGCTTTCTTT.

The chain carries TRBV4-3 and TRBJ1-1, with D possibly matching TRBD1 (6 bases). The CDR3 has 15 amino acids. CDR1 is LGHNA, CDR2 YSLEER, per germline. The V gene lost 3 bases and the J gene lost 5 bases, with 16 bases spanning the gap. CDR3 bases: TGCGCCAGCAGCCATGAACGGGGGGCTTGGACTGAAGCTTTCTTT. Residues: CASSHERGAWTEAFF.

This sequence joins TRBV6-6 and TRBJ1-3, with D uncertain. The V gene lost 2 bases and the J gene lost 0 bases, with 8 bases spanning the gap. The CDR3 is made up of 15 amino acids. Germline assignment: CDR1 MNHNY and CDR2 SVGAGI (reference sequence). CDR3 protein: CASSYAQASGNTIYF. Here the CDR3 DNA reads TGTGCCAGCAGTTACGCGCAGGCCTCTGGAAACACCATATATTTT.

The chain employs TRBV5-1 and TRBJ2-7; 9 positions agree with TRBD1. The CDR3 is 14 residues long. Germline V lookup: CDR1 SGHRS, CDR2 YFSETQ. Losses at the gene ends were 4 bases for V and 6 bases for J; bases not matched to a gene: 8. The CDR3 loop reads CASSTEDRGPEQYF. In DNA form, the CDR3 reads TGCGCCAGCAGCACGGAGGACAGGGGACCCGAGCAGTACTTC.

CDR3 region: CSVLRTEVTEAFF. As DNA, the CDR3 is TGCAGCGTTCTGCGGACAGAGGTCACTGAAGCTTTCTTT. The chain couples TRBV29-1 to TRBJ1-1; TRBD1 is a possible D gene (6 bases). The CDR3 totals 13 residues. The germline V gene has CDR1 SQVTM and CDR2 ANQGSEA. V was pared by 5 bases and J by 4 bases, with 14 bases between.

This clone has a single count. This chain's CDR3 is CASSAGTAGYTF. DNA for the CDR3: TGCGCCAGCAGCGCGGGGACAGCTGGCTACACCTTC. This chain links TRBV5-1 with TRBJ1-2, with 7 bases matching TRBD1. CDR1 SGHRS and CDR2 YFSETQ come from the germline V gene. The CDR3 contains 12 residues. With V trimmed by 4 bases and J by 7 bases, 4 bases remained unmatched.

The chain combines TRBV6-1 with TRBJ1-4, with D unresolved. Germline values: CDR1 MNHNS, CDR2 SASEGT. The length of the CDR3 is 14 residues. Trimming removed 4 bases from V and 0 bases from J, with 6 bases in between. Here the CDR3 DNA reads TGTGCCAGCAGTGCGAGGGCAACTAATGAAAAACTGTTTTTT. Its translation is CASSARATNEKLFF.

The table lists this clone with a few counts. The chain is built from TRBV10-2 and TRBJ2-1; D remains unclear. The CDR3 consists of 14 residues. Per the germline V gene, CDR1 is WSHSY and CDR2 is SAAADI. Trimming took off 4 bases at V and 5 bases at J, with 12 bases between the two ends. The CDR3 DNA follows: TGCGCCAGCAGTGTCCCTAGTCTCAACAATGAGCAGTTCTTC. It is translated as CASSVPSLNNEQFF.

The chain uses TRBV7-2 and TRBJ1-5; D not certain. With 5 bases removed from V and 0 bases from J, the gap between germline ends came to 11 bases. CDR1 SGHTA and CDR2 FQGNSA come from the germline V gene. CDR3 length: 15 amino acids. The CDR3 region has the DNA TGTGCCAGCAGCCAAAGTTGGAGTAGCAATCAGCCCCAGCATTTT. This gives the protein CASSQSWSSNQPQHF.

The chain recombines TRBV7-9 with TRBJ1-2; D perhaps matches TRBD1 (6 bases). CDR3 length: 15 residues. Germline V gives CDR1 SEHNR, CDR2 FQNEAQ (reference sequence). Trimming shortened V by 5 bases and J by 2 bases, and 15 bases separated the two germline ends. The CDR3 reads CASSPRGGQNYGYTF. The CDR3 DNA sequence: TGTGCCAGCAGCCCCCGGGGGGGACAAAACTATGGCTACACCTTC. The full variable domain, its missing parts supplied by reference TRBV7-9 and TRBJ1-2, is DTGVSQNPRHKITKRGQNVTFRCDPISEHNRLYWYRQTLGQGPEFLTYFQNEAQLEKSRLLSDRFSAERPKGSFSTLEIQRTEQGDSAMYLCASSPRGGQNYGYTFGSGTRLTVV.

The chain recombines TRBV4-1 with TRBJ1-2, with TRBD1 matching 8 bases. The ends lost 4 bases at V and 4 bases at J; junction bases unmatched: 8. The CDR3 is made up of 15 amino acids. From germline, CDR1 is MGHRA and CDR2 YSYEKL. The CDR3 nucleotides are TGCGCCAGCAGCCCTACCGGACAGGGAGGCTATGGCTACACCTTC. Protein sequence: CASSPTGQGGYGYTF.

CDR3 region: CASSLWGPDTQYF. CDR3 nucleotide sequence: TGTGCCAGCAGCTTGTGGGGCCCAGATACGCAGTATTTT. The chain employs TRBV5-8 and TRBJ2-3, with a weak D call TRBD1 (5 bases). V gave up 1 base and J gave up 4 bases, with 7 bases separating them. The germline V gene has CDR1 SGHTS and CDR2 YDEGEE. This CDR3 has 13 residues.

CDR3: CASSRDRGDTGELFF. Here the CDR3 DNA reads TGTGCCAGCAGCAGGGACAGGGGAGACACCGGGGAGCTGTTTTTT. V is TRBV7-3 and J is TRBJ2-2; TRBD1 matches at 10 bases. The germline gives CDR1 SGHTA, CDR2 FQGTGA. J was trimmed by 3 bases and V by 5 bases; bases with no gene match: 3. The length of the CDR3 is 15 residues.

Details on this clone: Other DNA sequences in the sample encode the same CDR3. The rearrangement uses TRBV2 and TRBJ1-6; D unresolved. Germline assignment: CDR1 SNHLY and CDR2 FYNNEI. V shed 8 bases and J shed 9 bases, with 23 bases lying between them. The CDR3 sequence is 16 residues long. The CDR3 loop reads CASGRDRPLGFSPLHF. Written as DNA, the CDR3 is TGTGCCAGCGGCCGGGATCGACCGCTCGGGTTTTCACCCCTCCACTTT.